This TCR beta chain appears in the sequencing data of a study of blood T cell repertoires in COVID-19. Sequencing used immunoSEQ multiplex PCR; TCRdb keeps in-frame clones, though not all of them. The top ten hold roughly 8% of the sample, which has about 190,000 clones, roughly 80% seen once. V lost 1 base to trimming and J lost 0 bases, with 4 bases between them. Germline V CDR1 and CDR2: SGDLS, YYNGEE. This CDR3 has 13 amino acids. The clonotype comes from a woman in her sixties or seventies with COVID-19, enrolled during active disease. The rearrangement joins TRBV9 to TRBJ1-1; D is undetermined. Sequencing input: peripheral blood. CDR3 amino acids: CASSVLLNTEAFF. In DNA form, the CDR3 reads TGTGCCAGCAGCGTACTCCTGAACACTGAAGCTTTCTTT.